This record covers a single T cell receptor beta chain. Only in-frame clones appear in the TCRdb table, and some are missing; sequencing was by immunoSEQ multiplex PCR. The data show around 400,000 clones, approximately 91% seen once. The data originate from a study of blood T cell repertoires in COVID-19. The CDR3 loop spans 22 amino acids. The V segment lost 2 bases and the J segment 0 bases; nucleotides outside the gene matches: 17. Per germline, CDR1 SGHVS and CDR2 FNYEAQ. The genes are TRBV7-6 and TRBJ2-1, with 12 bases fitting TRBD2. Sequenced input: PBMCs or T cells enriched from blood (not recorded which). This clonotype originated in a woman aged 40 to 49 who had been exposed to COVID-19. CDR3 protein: CASSLLRGGGLAGRSSYNEQFF. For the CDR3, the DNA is TGTGCCAGCAGCTTATTGCGAGGAGGTGGACTAGCGGGGAGGAGCTCCTACAATGAGCAGTTCTTC.